This T cell receptor beta chain came from a study of regulatory T cells in long-lasting Graves disease. Regarding time point: persistent/refractory GD, antithyroid drugs over 5 years with positive TRAb. From PBMCs, RNA was extracted and then used to make the TCR library. Library construction for TCR beta used iRepertoire HTBI primers and Arm-PCR of CDR3 regions. Each CDR3 protein gets one entry after TCRdb re-called the multiplex PCR reads with MiXCR. Here the sample spans around 460,000 distinct CDR3 sequences, 20% to 25% being singletons. This clonotype was counted a few times. The TCR originated in a female donor with Graves disease. Specimen: peripheral blood mononuclear cells (PBMCs), collected when the disease was refractory, from a patient treated with antithyroid drugs.

The CDR3 here is CASSSSRTSGQRELFF. The CDR3 DNA sequence: TGTGCCAGCAGTTCCTCCCGGACTAGCGGGCAACGGGAGCTGTTTTTT. The chain joins TRBV27 to TRBJ2-2, with TRBD2 identical over 11 bases. V shed 4 bases, J shed 9 bases, and the junction held 10 bases outside the gene matches. Germline V gene sequence: CDR1 MNHEY, CDR2 SMNVEV (reference sequence). The length of the CDR3 is 16 residues.